The subject of this entry is one T cell receptor (beta chain). Per the study methods: It was from reference gene primer amplification that nucleated cell counts were estimated. TCRdb's table, derived via immunoSEQ multiplex PCR, lists solely in-frame clones and lacks some. V, J and clone size are taken as reported in that table, and D and trimming were inferred from the DNA itself. Of some 100,000 clones listed, roughly four fifths are singletons. Germline V gene sequence: CDR1 SEHNR, CDR2 FQNEAQ (reference sequence). Trimming took 5 bases from V and 1 from J; bases not matched to a gene: 3. The CDR3 consists of 15 residues. This entry belongs to a study of blood T cell repertoires in COVID-19. Study at large: From the United States, Italy and Spain came samples of acute and convalescent COVID-19. PBMCs, B-cell-depleted T cells, or T cells provided the cDNA or gDNA that made up the material.

Input material: peripheral blood. The receptor's source is a man between 45 and 60 years old with active or convalescent COVID-19. This chain connects TRBV7-9 to TRBJ1-5, with 9 positions matching TRBD1. CDR3: CASSPGTGSNQPQHF. DNA for the CDR3: TGTGCCAGCAGCCCCGGGACAGGGAGCAATCAGCCCCAGCATTTT.